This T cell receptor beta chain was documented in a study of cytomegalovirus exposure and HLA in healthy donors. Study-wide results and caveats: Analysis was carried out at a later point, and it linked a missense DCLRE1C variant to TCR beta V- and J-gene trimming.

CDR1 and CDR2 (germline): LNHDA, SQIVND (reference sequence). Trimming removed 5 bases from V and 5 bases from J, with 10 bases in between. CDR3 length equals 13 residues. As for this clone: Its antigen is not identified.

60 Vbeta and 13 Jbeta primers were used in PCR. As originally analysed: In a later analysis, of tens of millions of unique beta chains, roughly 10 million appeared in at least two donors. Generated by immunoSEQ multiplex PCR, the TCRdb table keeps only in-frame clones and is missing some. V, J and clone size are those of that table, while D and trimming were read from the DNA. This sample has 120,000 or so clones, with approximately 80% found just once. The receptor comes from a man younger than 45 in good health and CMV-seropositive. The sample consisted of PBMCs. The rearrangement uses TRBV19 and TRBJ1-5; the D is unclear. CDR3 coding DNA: TGTGCCAGTAGTCCAACGGTTGATCAGCCCCAGCATTTT. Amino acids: CASSPTVDQPQHF.